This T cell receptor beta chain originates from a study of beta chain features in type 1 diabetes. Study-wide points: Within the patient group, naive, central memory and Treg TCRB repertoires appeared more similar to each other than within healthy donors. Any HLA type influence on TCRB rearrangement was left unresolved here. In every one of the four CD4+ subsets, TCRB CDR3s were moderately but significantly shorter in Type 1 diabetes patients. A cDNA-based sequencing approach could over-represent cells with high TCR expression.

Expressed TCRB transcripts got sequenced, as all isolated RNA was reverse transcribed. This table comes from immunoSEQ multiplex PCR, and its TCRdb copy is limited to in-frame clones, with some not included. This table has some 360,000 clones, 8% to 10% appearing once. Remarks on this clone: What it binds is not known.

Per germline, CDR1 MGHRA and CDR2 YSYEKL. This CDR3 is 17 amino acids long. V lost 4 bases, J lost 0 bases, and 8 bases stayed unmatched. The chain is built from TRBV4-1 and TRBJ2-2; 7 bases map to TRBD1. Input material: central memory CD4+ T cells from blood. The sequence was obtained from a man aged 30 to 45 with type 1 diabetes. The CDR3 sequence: CASSLPGTDTNTGELFF. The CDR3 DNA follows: TGCGCCAGCAGCCTCCCCGGGACAGATACGAACACCGGGGAGCTGTTTTTT.